This T cell receptor beta chain was sequenced for a study of regulatory T cells in long-lasting Graves disease (dated by TCRdb to the early 2020s). As for the study more broadly: Antithyroid drugs had been taken for less than 3 months by newly diagnosed Graves' disease patients. This study used TCR sequencing and RNA sequencing of peripheral blood to compare persistent Graves' disease patients against newly diagnosed Graves' disease patients. The study took place in China and was registered as a clinical trial. A total of roughly 35 samples underwent TCR sequencing: around 13 from persistent and about 20 from newly diagnosed Graves' disease patients.

What the research found in general, with its limitations: The authors noted that the small sample size was a limitation that may lower accuracy. Persistent Graves' disease patients showed lower TCR Shannon entropy and fewer highly expanded clones than newly diagnosed patients, suggesting clonal expansion. TRBV28, TRBJ1-2 and TRBJ2-5 were preferentially used in persistent disease, while TRBV20-1 and TRBJ2-1 were favored in newly diagnosed disease. Patients with persistent disease shared more public clonotypes (approximately 2,500) than newly diagnosed patients did (around 980). Only peripheral blood was studied, because thyroid tissue, the primary lesion, was inaccessible. Only the TCR beta chain was sequenced and analyzed.

The time point label corresponds to: newly diagnosed GD, antithyroid drugs for less than 3 months. RNA was extracted from PBMCs in TRIzol for both TCR sequencing and RNA sequencing. The diagnosis of Graves' disease followed American Thyroid Association guidelines. The patients came from an endocrinology department in Xi'an, China. Each patient gave about 10 milliliters of peripheral blood, collected in an EDTA anticoagulant tube. PBMCs were isolated by Ficoll Paque Plus density gradient separation without further T cell sorting. An Agilent 2100 Bioanalyzer and agarose gel were used to assess RNA quality, and a NanoDrop 2000 was used to measure RNA concentration. Library generation was performed with multiplex PCR. Sequencing instrument: Illumina HiSeq 4000. CDR3 regions were amplified by Arm-PCR with iRepertoire HTBI primers to construct TCR beta libraries. PCR products were gel purified before sequencing. In the original analysis: A total of 62 TRBV and under 15 TRBJ segments were identified across samples and were used for gene usage analysis of CDR3 amino acid clonotypes. COPE and FqMerger were used to merge filtered high-quality paired reads into contigs. BLAST was used to align contigs to IMGT TRBV, TRBD and TRBJ reference genes, with CDR3 defined following IMGT. Clonotypes above 0.1% frequency were classified as highly expanded clones. Repertoire diversity was measured by Shannon entropy, and V-J evenness by the Gini coefficient. Clonotypes shared by more than one individual were considered public. TCRdb trimmed public reads at Q25 via fastp, called clones via MiXCR and kept in-frame beta chains. Rows with one shared CDR3 protein collapse into an entry with the most common genes and DNA. The authors' filters were not applied to this entry. The sample yields 530,000 or so distinct CDR3 sequences; roughly 14% were counted once. The leading ten clones occupy roughly a tenth of the sample.

From the germline V gene (reference sequence), CDR1 is LGHDT and CDR2 is YNNKEL. The CDR3 runs 12 residues from the cysteine to the phenylalanine. Only CDR3 DNA is held: 36 bases, read in frame from base 1. V drops 4 bases and J drops 15 bases, leaving 16 bases in between. Ten or more counts support this clonotype. The antigen it recognizes is unknown. Per-base quality was not reported, and no clone a single base away is much larger than it. The data also belong to a second study, concerning T cells in Graves' hyperthyroidism and ophthalmopathy. As that second study puts it: A patient counted as having stable Graves' hyperthyroidism if no progression to ophthalmopathy occurred over 18 months of follow-up. Hyperthyroidism patients were newly diagnosed, had a disease duration of under 2 months, and were aged 18 to 65 years. Exclusion was applied to patients with uncontrolled infections, other autoimmune diseases, pregnancy or lactation. Diagnoses were based on clinical symptoms, serum thyroxine and TRAb, thyroid ultrasound and orbital computed tomography. A first-round RT-PCR of the TCR CDR3 used the HTBI primer set with the Qiagen OneStep RT-PCR kit. Blood samples also contained most of the expanded thyroid clonotypes (frequency above 0.001), which suggests that blood repertoires may reflect thyroid immune responses. A 13 V-J signature model separated ophthalmopathy from stable hyperthyroidism, with 87.88% sensitivity and 81.08% specificity in cross-validation and 80%/75% in testing. During validation, the model predicted progression to ophthalmopathy a median of about 6.3 months ahead of onset, with around 71% sensitivity and 72.22% specificity. To identify distinguishing TCR V-J signatures, a discovery cohort of around 98 patients was used, comprising 43 with Graves' ophthalmopathy and approximately 57 with stable Graves' hyperthyroidism. Prospective prediction of ophthalmopathy was tested in an independent validation cohort consisting of some 20 hyperthyroidism patients and around 16 patients who later progressed to ophthalmopathy. For training and testing, the 100 or so patients in the discovery cohort were randomly divided in a 7:3 ratio. In addition, the study compared T-cell repertoires in thyroid tissue and in blood from five to seven Graves' hyperthyroidism patients. After sampling, hyperthyroidism patients received methimazole starting at 30 mg daily, and ophthalmopathy patients received high-dose intravenous methylprednisolone. Libraries were constructed in a second round of multiplex PCR, after which size selection and purification were performed. Paired-end sequencing of the libraries was performed with 100 bp reads on an Illumina HiSeq2000. SOAPnuke was used to process the raw data, throwing out any read that contained adapters or uncalled bases, had a mean Phred below 15, or lacked an exact constant-primer or identifier match. COPE v1.2.5 was used to merge the high-quality paired reads, and each unique nucleotide sequence was defined as a clonotype. MiTCR v1.1 was used to align the clonotypes against IMGT TRBV, TRBD and TRBJ reference segments. Analysis was restricted to V-J combinations with a frequency above 0.0001, which covered 99.2% of repertoires. The TCS score was defined as F50 (clonal expansion) divided by E x V (chaos), with BLOSUM62-based TCRdist calculated between CDR3 peptides within each V-J. Welch's t-statistics and random forest reduced 514 V-J features to 13, which were used in a naive Bayes classifier (R e1071). No statistical method was used to fix the sample size in advance, and group allocation was not hidden from the investigators. The paper reports TCR Vbeta CDR3 sequencing of 135 peripheral blood samples: some 41 ophthalmopathy, about 75 hyperthyroidism and 17 progressor patients.

This material consisted of peripheral blood mononuclear cells (PBMCs), taken at new diagnosis, from a patient treated with antithyroid drugs. The receptor was derived from a man aged 25-45 years with Graves disease. Donor details come from another sample of the same person, matched by shared clones. The V and J genes are TRBV3-1 and TRBJ2-1, with the D gene call left open. The DNA sequence is as follows: TGTGCCAGCAGCCGTGACTTGGAAGGACCGTTCTTC. This sequence encodes CASSRDLEGPFF.